The rows below give T cell receptor beta chains drawn from one sample of a study of cytomegalovirus exposure and HLA in healthy donors. Data came from immunoSEQ multiplex PCR; TCRdb stores just in-frame clones and leaves some out. The table records about 62,000 clones, approximately 87% of them present only once. The specimen was PBMCs. The receptors originated from a man between 18 and 35 years old in good health and CMV-seronegative. Each CDR3 is given with its conserved first and last residue. A D gene is named only where the DNA matches it firmly. Size is stated for part of the rows, as once, few or many counts, or as a class when the clone is expanded.

>-|TRBV7-9|TRBJ2-7|-
CASSLGIGADEQYF
TGTGCCAGCAGCTTAGGTATAGGGGCGGACGAGCAGTACTTC
>TRBD2|TRBV2|TRBJ2-3|-
CATELTGGPKLNADTQYF
TGTGCCACCGAACTGACGGGGGGGCCGAAACTAAACGCAGATACGCAGTATTTT
>-|TRBV9|TRBJ1-5|-
CASSVDGTGQPQHF
TGTGCCAGCAGCGTAGATGGTACAGGGCAGCCCCAGCATTTT
>TRBD2|TRBV5-1|TRBJ2-5|-
CASSRIGVAGGIHQETQYF
TGCGCCAGCAGCCGAATAGGGGTAGCGGGGGGGATCCATCAAGAGACCCAGTACTTC
>TRBD2|TRBV11-3|TRBJ2-3|-
CASSLGGRGGTDTQYF
TGTGCCAGCAGCTTAGGAGGGCGGGGGGGCACAGATACGCAGTATTTT
>TRBD1|TRBV10-3|TRBJ2-7|-
CATGQDRYEQYF
TGTGCCACTGGACAGGACCGGTACGAGCAGTACTTC
>TRBD1|TRBV18|TRBJ1-2|-
CASSPPGQGNGYTF
TGTGCCAGCTCACCTCCCGGACAGGGTAATGGCTACACCTTC
>-|TRBV9|TRBJ2-2|-
CASSASDSNTGELFF
TGTGCCAGCAGCGCCTCAGACTCGAACACCGGGGAGCTGTTTTTT
>-|TRBV5-1|TRBJ2-3|once
CASSLGQTTDTQYF
TGCGCCAGCAGCTTAGGACAGACCACAGATACGCAGTATTTT
>-|TRBV25-1|TRBJ1-1|-
CASQGQMNTEAFF
TGTGCCAGCCAAGGACAGATGAACACTGAAGCTTTCTTT
>-|TRBV5-1|TRBJ1-2|-
CASSLGTDTGYTF
TGCGCCAGCAGCTTGGGGACAGATACTGGCTACACCTTC
>-|TRBV4-1|TRBJ1-2|once
CASSQEMDAIRGGYTF
TGCGCCAGCAGCCAAGAAATGGACGCAATAAGGGGTGGCTACACCTTC
>TRBD2|TRBV4-1|TRBJ2-3|-
CASSPREAGGTDTQYF
TGCGCCAGCAGCCCCAGAGAGGCGGGGGGCACAGATACGCAGTATTTT
>-|TRBV4-1|TRBJ2-1|-
CASSQGRDNEQFF
TGCGCCAGCAGCCAAGGAAGAGACAATGAGCAGTTCTTC
>-|TRBV4-2|TRBJ1-2|-
CASSQDPNTVGYGYTF
TGTGCCAGCAGCCAAGACCCCAACACCGTTGGTTATGGCTACACCTTC
>TRBD1|TRBV14|TRBJ2-2|-
CASSSWTGEAGELFF
TGTGCCAGCAGCTCCTGGACAGGGGAGGCCGGGGAGCTGTTTTTT
>TRBD1|TRBV7-2|TRBJ2-7|-
CASSLGGTDTYEQYF
TGTGCCAGCAGCTTAGGAGGGACAGACACCTACGAGCAGTACTTC
>TRBD1|TRBV27|TRBJ1-6|-
CASSLSRDSNSPLHF
TGTGCCAGCAGTTTATCCCGGGACAGTAATTCACCCCTCCACTTT
>TRBD1|TRBV6-1|TRBJ1-1|few
CASRSSGQHNKAFF
TGTGCCAGCAGGTCCTCGGGACAGCATAACAAAGCTTTCTTT
>TRBD1|TRBV28|TRBJ1-2|-
CASVTGFYGYTF
TGTGCCAGCGTGACAGGGTTCTATGGCTACACCTTC
>-|TRBV20-1|TRBJ2-3|-
CSARGLDTQYF
TGCAGTGCTAGAGGACTAGATACGCAGTATTTT
>-|TRBV6-5|TRBJ1-2|-
CASSYSIGQSYGYTF
TGTGCCAGCAGTTACTCGATAGGACAGAGCTATGGCTACACCTTC
>-|TRBV7-9|TRBJ2-7|once
CASSRTDGSYEQYF
TGTGCCAGCAGCCGGACTGACGGATCCTACGAGCAGTACTTC
>-|TRBV4-2|TRBJ1-1|-
CASSPRLGQNTEAFF
TGTGCCAGCAGCCCCCGTCTGGGGCAGAACACTGAAGCTTTCTTT
>-|TRBV4-2|TRBJ1-5|-
CASSQVEGGAQPQHF
TGTGCCAGCAGCCAAGTAGAAGGGGGTGCCCAGCCCCAGCATTTT
>-|TRBV29-1|TRBJ2-2|-
CSVDEETRNTGELFF
TGCAGCGTTGATGAGGAAACACGGAACACCGGGGAGCTGTTTTTT
>-|TRBV9|TRBJ2-1|-
CASSLTGNEQFF
TGTGCCAGCAGCCTGACAGGTAATGAGCAGTTCTTC
>-|TRBV28|TRBJ1-5|-
CASSSGGFVQPQHF
TGTGCCAGCAGTTCCGGGGGGTTTGTCCAGCCCCAGCATTTT
>-|TRBV7-9|TRBJ2-7|-
CASSPLVEQYF
TGTGCCAGCAGCCCACTGGTAGAGCAGTACTTC
>TRBD1|TRBV25-1|TRBJ1-4|-
CASSEDRGTNEKLFF
TGTGCCAGCAGTGAGGACAGGGGAACTAATGAAAAACTGTTTTTT
>-|TRBV16|TRBJ1-2|-
CASSPFQAGRGYTF
TGTGCCAGCAGCCCTTTCCAAGCGGGGCGCGGCTACACCTTC
>TRBD1|TRBV10-2|TRBJ2-4|-
CASNPGQINIQYF
TGCGCCAGCAATCCGGGACAGATAAACATTCAGTACTTC
>-|TRBV29-1|TRBJ1-1|-
CSVGYGINTEAFF
TGCAGCGTTGGATACGGGATAAACACTGAAGCTTTCTTT
>-|TRBV10-1|TRBJ2-1|-
CASSERGDEQFF
TGCGCCAGCAGTGAGAGGGGCGATGAGCAGTTCTTC
>-|TRBV20-1|TRBJ2-7|-
CSASSQIEQYF
TGCAGTGCTAGTTCACAGATCGAGCAGTACTTC
>TRBD1|TRBV9|TRBJ2-7|-
CASSPRTGGGEQYF
TGTGCCAGCAGCCCACGGACAGGGGGAGGTGAGCAGTACTTC
>TRBD1|TRBV30|TRBJ1-2|-
CAWGAADRPYGYTF
TGTGCCTGGGGGGCTGCGGACAGGCCCTATGGCTACACCTTC
>-|TRBV11-2|TRBJ1-3|-
CASSSLGNTIYF
TGTGCCAGCAGCTCACTTGGAAACACCATATATTTT
>-|TRBV10-3|TRBJ2-3|-
CASGSGTSSTDTQYF
TGTGCCAGCGGATCCGGGACATCTAGCACAGATACGCAGTATTTT
>-|TRBV10-1|TRBJ2-5|-
CASRATEQETQYF
TGCGCCAGCAGAGCGACAGAACAAGAGACCCAGTACTTC
>TRBD2|TRBV30|TRBJ2-3|once
CAWSVPGLAGGGNTQYF
TGTGCCTGGAGTGTGCCGGGACTAGCGGGGGGAGGGAATACGCAGTATTTT
>-|TRBV6-5|TRBJ1-2|-
CASKGGGDFGYTF
TGTGCCAGCAAGGGCGGGGGGGATTTTGGCTACACCTTC
>-|TRBV7-2|TRBJ2-1|-
CASSLGAGNNEQFF
TGTGCCAGCAGCTTAGGAGCGGGTAACAATGAGCAGTTCTTC
>TRBD2|TRBV4-1|TRBJ2-7|-
CASSQDLAGVHSYEQYF
TGCGCCAGCAGCCAAGATCTAGCGGGGGTCCACTCCTACGAGCAGTACTTC
>-|TRBV7-7|TRBJ2-1|-
CPGDKSSYNEQFF
TGCCCAGGGGACAAGAGCTCCTACAATGAGCAGTTCTTC
>-|TRBV7-2|TRBJ2-2|-
CASSPTSTGELFF
TGTGCCAGCAGCCCTACGAGCACCGGGGAGCTGTTTTTT